Below, one T cell receptor (beta chain) is given with its context. The entry originates in a study of T cell responses to AZD1222 COVID-19 vaccine. Trimming shortened V by 0 bases and J by 7 bases, and 10 bases separated the two germline ends. CDR3 length equals 13 residues. From germline, CDR1 is SGDLS and CDR2 YYNGEE. The protocol was immunoSEQ multiplex PCR, while the TCRdb copy is restricted to in-frame clones and leaves out a portion. Among 120,000 to 150,000 clones listed, around nine tenths were seen once. The chain has TRBV9 and TRBJ1-2, with D uncertain. The TCR was taken from an adult in good health. Sequences were derived from peripheral blood, sampled on day 0 of MenACWY control vaccination. The CDR3 is CASSVVGVGGYTF. The CDR3 nucleotides are TGTGCCAGCAGCGTAGTCGGGGTTGGTGGCTACACCTTC.